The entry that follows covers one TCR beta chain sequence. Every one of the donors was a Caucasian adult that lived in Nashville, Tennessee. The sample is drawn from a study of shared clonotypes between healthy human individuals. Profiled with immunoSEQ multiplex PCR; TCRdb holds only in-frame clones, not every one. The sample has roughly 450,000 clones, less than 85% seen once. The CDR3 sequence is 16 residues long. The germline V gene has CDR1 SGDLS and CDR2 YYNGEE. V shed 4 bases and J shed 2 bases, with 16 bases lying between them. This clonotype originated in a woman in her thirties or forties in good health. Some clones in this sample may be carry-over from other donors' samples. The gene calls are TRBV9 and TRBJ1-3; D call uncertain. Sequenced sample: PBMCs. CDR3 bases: TGTGCCAGCAGCCCCACCCGTCAAGGAACTGGAAACACCATATATTTT. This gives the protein CASSPTRQGTGNTIYF.